Shown below are 31 T cell receptor beta chains from a single sample sequenced in a study of chemoradiotherapy in HPV16-positive cancers. Some clones are missing from TCRdb's copy, which holds only in-frame ones; the method was immunoSEQ multiplex PCR. The sample comprises tens of thousands of clones, around 93% of which are singletons, and 20% to 25% rests with the top ten. Sequenced material: blood, taken from a patient who underwent chemoradiotherapy. The receptor source for this set is a human donor with HPV-associated anogenital cancer.

The V call is TRBV11-1, the J call TRBJ2-3; D could derive from TRBD1 or TRBD2 (6 bases each). Trimming shortened V by 0 bases and J by 14 bases, and 15 bases separated the two germline ends. The CDR3 runs 13 residues. CDR1 is SGHAT, CDR2 FQDESV, per germline (reference sequence). This chain's CDR3 is CASSLAGGLLRYF. The CDR3 DNA is TGTGCCAGCAGCTTAGCCGGGGGCTTGCTGAGGTATTTT.

The J gene is TRBJ2-7, the V gene TRBV5-1, with TRBD1 as a possible D gene (5 bases). This CDR3 is built from 15 residues. Trimming shortened V by 0 bases and J by 3 bases, and 13 bases separated the two germline ends. CDR1 SGHRS and CDR2 YFSETQ come from the germline V gene. CDR3 nucleotides: TGCGCCAGCAGCTTGGTAGTCGGCAGGGACTACGAGCAGTACTTC. This codes for CASSLVVGRDYEQYF.

V is TRBV25-1 and J is TRBJ2-2; no clear D gene. This CDR3 comprises 13 residues. The V gene's germline CDR1 is MGHDK and CDR2 SYGVNS. V shed 3 bases and J shed 0 bases, with 2 bases lying between them. The CDR3 region is CASSEANTGELFF. The CDR3 bases are TGTGCCAGCAGTGAGGCGAACACCGGGGAGCTGTTTTTT.

The chain links TRBV18 to TRBJ2-7; TRBD1 aligns across 9 bases. The germline V gene has CDR1 KGHSH and CDR2 LQKENI. The CDR3 loop spans 15 amino acids. V lost 3 bases and J lost 2; bases outside the gene matches: 5. The CDR3 here is CASSPVRTGAYEQYF. The CDR3 DNA reads TGTGCCAGCTCACCTGTCCGGACAGGGGCCTACGAGCAGTACTTC.

This chain links TRBV19 with TRBJ2-2; 9 nucleotides line up with TRBD2. With V trimmed by 7 bases and J by 7 bases, 13 bases remained unmatched. CDR3 size: 16 residues. Germline lookup yields CDR1 LNHDA and CDR2 SQIVND (reference sequence). The CDR3 DNA reads TGTGCCAGTAATTCCCCGGCGGGGGGGGCGAACGGGGAGCTGTTTTTT. It encodes CASNSPAGGANGELFF.

This chain joins TRBV6-6 and TRBJ2-6; D not resolved. CDR3 length equals 15 residues. V was pared by 0 bases and J by 0 bases, with 3 bases between. Germline V gives CDR1 MNHNY, CDR2 SVGAGI (reference sequence). CDR3 nucleotide sequence: TGTGCCAGCAGTTACTCAGACTCTGGGGCCAACGTCCTGACTTTC. Amino acids: CASSYSDSGANVLTF.

In this sample, this clone turned up once. The V call is TRBV6-5, the J call TRBJ1-6; D gene uncertain. Germline V gene data show CDR1 as MNHEY and CDR2 as SVGAGI. CDR3 length: 12 residues. The V end was cut by 0 bases, the J end by 10 bases, with 4 bases between. In DNA form, the CDR3 reads TGTGCCAGCAGTTACTCTGAGTCACCCCTCCACTTT. It codes for CASSYSESPLHF.

This clone was counted a single time. This rearrangement joins TRBV28 to TRBJ1-2; 9 nucleotides agree with TRBD1. Germline trimming cut 5 bases from V and 5 bases from J; bases unmatched to any gene: 9. This CDR3 contains 15 residues. Germline V gives CDR1 MDHEN, CDR2 SYDVKM. The DNA of the CDR3 is TGTGCCAGCAGTCGCCCCACCGGGACAGGGTATGGCTACACCTTC. The encoded protein is CASSRPTGTGYGYTF.

The gene calls are TRBV7-9 and TRBJ2-2; 10 nucleotides line up with TRBD2. V dropped 3 bases and J dropped 7; count of bases not matched to a gene: 5. Per germline, CDR1 SEHNR and CDR2 FQNEAQ (reference sequence). This CDR3 has 15 amino acids. The CDR3 sequence is CASSLRAGGLGELFF. CDR3 nucleotide sequence: TGTGCCAGCAGCTTGCGAGCGGGGGGGCTCGGGGAGCTGTTTTTT.

The chain joins TRBV5-1 to TRBJ2-3; TRBD2 matches at 14 bases. The CDR3 has 17 residues. Per germline, CDR1 SGHRS and CDR2 YFSETQ. The ends lost 2 bases at V and 5 bases at J; junction bases unmatched: 7. The DNA of the CDR3 is TGCGCCAGCAGCTTCCGACTAGCGGGGGGGCCATTAGATACGCAGTATTTT. Residues: CASSFRLAGGPLDTQYF.

V is TRBV7-2 and J is TRBJ2-5; TRBD1 aligns across 10 bases. V lost 5 bases and J lost 4; bases outside the gene matches: 7. Germline V lookup: CDR1 SGHTA, CDR2 FQGNSA. The CDR3 contains 15 residues. The CDR3 coding sequence is TGTGCCAGCAGCCTGGGACAGGGGTTCGGAGAGACCCAGTACTTC. Translating it yields CASSLGQGFGETQYF.

The rearrangement uses TRBV5-6 and TRBJ1-6; D is unresolved. There are 16 residues in the CDR3. Germline V lookup: CDR1 SGHDT, CDR2 YYEEEE. The V and J ends lost 0 bases and 5 bases respectively, with 12 bases between them. CDR3 nucleotide sequence: TGTGCCAGCAGCTTGGCGGGTCTTGGGGATAATTCACCCCTCCACTTT. Translating it yields CASSLAGLGDNSPLHF.

J is TRBJ1-1 and V is TRBV7-9; D unclear. This CDR3 comprises 13 residues. Trimming stripped 5 bases from V and 6 bases from J, with 13 bases between. Germline CDR1 is SEHNR and CDR2 is FQNEAQ (reference sequence). CDR3 sequence reads: CASSLSGGPEAFF. The CDR3 DNA is TGTGCCAGCAGCCTGTCTGGCGGCCCTGAAGCTTTCTTT. Together with reference TRBV7-9 and TRBJ1-1, the CDR3 gives the full variable domain: DTGVSQNPRHKITKRGQNVTFRCDPISEHNRLYWYRQTLGQGPEFLTYFQNEAQLEKSRLLSDRFSAERPKGSFSTLEIQRTEQGDSAMYLCASSLSGGPEAFFGQGTRLTVV.

V usage is TRBV6-6 and J usage is TRBJ2-3, with 9 nucleotides matching TRBD2. Germline V gene data show CDR1 as MNHNY and CDR2 as SVGAGI (reference sequence). The CDR3 is 16 residues long. With 4 bases clipped from V and 2 bases from J, the junction kept 7 bases outside the gene matches. The CDR3 sequence is CASSFSRLADTDTQYF. The CDR3 DNA reads as TGTGCCAGCAGTTTCTCCAGACTAGCGGACACAGATACGCAGTATTTT.

This chain joins TRBV7-9 and TRBJ2-3, with D possibly matching TRBD1 (6 bases). Trimming cost V 7 bases and J 1 base, with 12 bases left between them. CDR1 is SEHNR, CDR2 FQNEAQ, per germline (reference sequence). This CDR3 contains 14 residues. The chain's CDR3 is CASIGWGRTDTQYF. CDR3 DNA: TGTGCCAGCATTGGGTGGGGGCGCACAGATACGCAGTATTTT. The full variable domain, in which reference TRBV7-9 and TRBJ2-3 provide the parts outside the CDR3, is DTGVSQNPRHKITKRGQNVTFRCDPISEHNRLYWYRQTLGQGPEFLTYFQNEAQLEKSRLLSDRFSAERPKGSFSTLEIQRTEQGDSAMYLCASIGWGRTDTQYFGPGTRLTVL.

The CDR3 region is CSARKGGGYTF. The CDR3 region has the DNA TGCAGTGCGAGGAAGGGGGGGGGCTACACCTTC. The genes are TRBV20-1 and TRBJ1-2; the D gene is possibly TRBD1 (6 bases). Germline V CDR1 and CDR2: DFQATT, SNEGSKA (reference sequence). V lost 6 bases to trimming and J lost 8 bases, with 13 bases between them. This CDR3 region has 11 residues.

V is TRBV18 and J is TRBJ2-1, with 16 bases identical to TRBD2. Germline CDR1 is KGHSH and CDR2 is LQKENI. There are 18 residues in the CDR3. The V segment lost 3 bases and the J segment 7 bases; nucleotides outside the gene matches: 9. CDR3 coding DNA: TGTGCCAGCTCACCCGGGACTAGCGGGAGGGCCGTGAAAAATGAGCAGTTCTTC. Translating gives CASSPGTSGRAVKNEQFF.

V and J are TRBV21-1 and TRBJ2-2; no DNA check was done on the table's D call, TRBD1. TRBV21-1 is marked as a pseudogene. The CDR3 length is 19 residues. The CDR3, as DNA: TGTGCCAGCAGCGGTGACAGGGGAGAGATCCCCCATTGTACCGGGGAGCTGTTTTTT. It specifies CASSGDRGEIPHCTGELFF.

The chain couples TRBV5-1 to TRBJ2-7, with TRBD1 identical over 10 bases. In germline, CDR1 is SGHRS, CDR2 YFSETQ. V shed 0 bases, J shed 5 bases, and the junction held 5 bases outside the gene matches. This CDR3 has 15 residues. DNA of the CDR3: TGCGCCAGCAGCTTGGCCCCCGGGACAGGGGACGAGCAGTACTTC. Residues: CASSLAPGTGDEQYF.

This chain links TRBV6-4 with TRBJ1-6; possible D gene TRBD1, 6 bases. This CDR3 has 14 amino acids. Germline values: CDR1 MRHNA, CDR2 SNTAGT. Trimming pared 2 bases from V and 5 bases from J, leaving 7 bases between. The chain's CDR3 is CASSDRGDNSPLHF. The CDR3 nucleotides are TGTGCCAGCAGTGACAGGGGGGATAATTCACCCCTCCACTTT.

This clone has only one observation. The rearrangement uses TRBV7-8 and TRBJ2-5, with TRBD2 matching 7 bases. Unmatched junction bases numbered 7, after V lost 4 bases and J lost 5 bases. Germline loops: CDR1 SGHVS, CDR2 FQNEAQ. The CDR3 runs to 14 residues. CDR3 in amino acids: CASSSPPGGETQYF. The CDR3 DNA is TGTGCCAGCAGCTCCCCCCCGGGAGGCGAGACCCAGTACTTC. Based on the CDR3 plus reference TRBV7-8 and TRBJ2-5, the full variable domain is GAGVSQSPRYKVAKRGQDVALRCDPISGHVSLFWYQQALGQGPEFLTYFQNEAQLDKSGLPSDRFFAERPEGSVSTLKIQRTQQEDSAVYLCASSSPPGGETQYFGPGTRLLVL.

V gene TRBV6-1 combines with J gene TRBJ2-1; D is unclear. CDR1 MNHNS and CDR2 SASEGT come from the germline V gene. V lost 6 bases to trimming and J lost 13 bases, with 25 bases between them. This CDR3 spans 15 amino acids. This CDR3 is CASRSSWGSPSEQFF. DNA of the CDR3: TGTGCCAGCAGATCCTCTTGGGGAAGTCCAAGTGAACAGTTCTTC.

This chain connects TRBV7-3 to TRBJ1-1; unclear D gene. V was shortened by 2 bases and J by 0 bases, with 4 bases between the two germline ends. CDR1 and CDR2 from the germline V gene are SGHTA and FQGTGA. The CDR3 contains 13 residues. CDR3 protein: CASSLEMNTEAFF. DNA for the CDR3: TGTGCCAGCAGCTTAGAGATGAACACTGAAGCTTTCTTT.

The genes are TRBV27 and TRBJ1-2; tentative D call: TRBD1 (5 bases). Trimming cost V 8 bases and J 2 bases, with 24 bases left between them. Germline-derived CDR1 and CDR2 are MNHEY and SMNVEV (reference sequence). The CDR3 runs 17 residues. In DNA form, the CDR3 reads TGTGCCAGCCGTGGGGGGGGTGTGGCACCTGGGAACTATGGCTACACCTTC. Protein: CASRGGGVAPGNYGYTF.

This rearrangement joins TRBV5-5 to TRBJ2-7, with D maybe TRBD1 (5 bases). CDR1 SGHKS and CDR2 YYEKEE come from the germline V gene (reference sequence). V lost 0 bases, J lost 0 bases, and 10 bases lay in between. This CDR3 spans 15 amino acids. The DNA for the CDR3 is TGTGCCAGCAGCTTGGTCAGGGCCTACTCCTACGAGCAGTACTTC. It is translated as CASSLVRAYSYEQYF. Filled out from reference TRBV5-5 and TRBJ2-7, the complete variable domain reads DAGVTQSPTHLIKTRGQQVTLRCSPISGHKSVSWYQQVLGQGPQFIFQYYEKEERGRGNFPDRFSARQFPNYSSELNVNALLLGDSALYLCASSLVRAYSYEQYFGPGTRLTVT.

J is TRBJ1-5 and V is TRBV10-3; no reliable D call. In germline, CDR1 is ENHRY, CDR2 SYGVKD. Trimming took off 2 bases at V and 7 bases at J, with 9 bases between the two ends. The CDR3 length is 13 residues. CDR3 nucleotide sequence: TGTGCCATCAGTGAGGATGTCCGACAGCCCCAGCATTTT. Translating it yields CAISEDVRQPQHF.

This sequence joins TRBV5-1 and TRBJ1-2; the match to TRBD1 covers 9 bases. The CDR3 has 14 residues. Germline V gene data show CDR1 as SGHRS and CDR2 as YFSETQ. The ends lost 1 base at V and 7 bases at J; junction bases unmatched: 5. Written as DNA, the CDR3 is TGCGCCAGCAGCTTGACAGGGGGCGCCGGTGGCTACACCTTC. It encodes CASSLTGGAGGYTF.

The V gene is TRBV19, the J gene TRBJ2-3; 10 bases map to TRBD1. The CDR3 has 14 amino acids. V gave up 6 bases and J gave up 4 bases; unmatched junction bases: 4. The germline gives CDR1 LNHDA, CDR2 SQIVND (reference sequence). CDR3 DNA sequence: TGTGCCAGTAGCAGGGACAGGGGTGCAGATACGCAGTATTTT. Residues: CASSRDRGADTQYF.

This clone appeared once. This chain connects TRBV27 to TRBJ2-7; perhaps TRBD2 as D (5 bases). Germline CDR1 reads MNHEY; CDR2 reads SMNVEV (reference sequence). The CDR3 extends over 15 amino acids. With 4 bases removed from V and 1 base from J, the gap between germline ends came to 14 bases. The CDR3 here is CASSYRTLLSYEQYF. CDR3 in DNA: TGTGCCAGCAGTTATAGGACTCTACTATCCTACGAGCAGTACTTC.

This clone was seen a handful of times. This chain joins TRBV5-4 and TRBJ2-2; 15 bases line up with TRBD2. Looked up from germline, CDR1 is SGHNT and CDR2 is YYREEE (reference sequence). CDR3 length: 17 amino acids. Losses at the gene ends were 4 bases for V and 1 base for J; bases not matched to a gene: 2. CDR3 nucleotide sequence: TGTGCCAGCAGCCTGGGACTAGCGGGGGGGAACACCGGGGAGCTGTTTTTT. It encodes CASSLGLAGGNTGELFF.

V and J are TRBV19 and TRBJ2-7; D may be TRBD2 (6 bases). Germline lookup yields CDR1 LNHDA and CDR2 SQIVND (reference sequence). The V and J ends lost 3 bases and 0 bases respectively, with 9 bases between them. The length of the CDR3 is 14 residues. The CDR3, as DNA: TGTGCCAGTAGTATCGACGGGAGCTCCTACGAGCAGTACTTC. Translation: CASSIDGSSYEQYF.